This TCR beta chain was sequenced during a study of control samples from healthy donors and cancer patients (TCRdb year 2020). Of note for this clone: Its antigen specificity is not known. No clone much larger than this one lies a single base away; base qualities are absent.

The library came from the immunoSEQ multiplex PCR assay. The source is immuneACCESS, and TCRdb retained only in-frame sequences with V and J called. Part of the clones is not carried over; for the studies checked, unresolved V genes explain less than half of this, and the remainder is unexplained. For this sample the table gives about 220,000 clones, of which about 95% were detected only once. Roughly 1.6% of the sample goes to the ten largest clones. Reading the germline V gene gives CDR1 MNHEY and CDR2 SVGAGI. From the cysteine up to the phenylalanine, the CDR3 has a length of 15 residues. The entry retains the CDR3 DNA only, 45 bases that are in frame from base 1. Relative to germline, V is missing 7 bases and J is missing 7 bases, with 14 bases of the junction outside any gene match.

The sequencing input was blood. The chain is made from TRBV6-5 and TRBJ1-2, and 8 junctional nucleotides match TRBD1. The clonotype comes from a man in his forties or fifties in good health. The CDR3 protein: CASTLPGTGGLGYTF. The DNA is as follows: TGTGCCAGCACCTTACCCGGGACAGGTGGACTTGGCTACACCTTC.